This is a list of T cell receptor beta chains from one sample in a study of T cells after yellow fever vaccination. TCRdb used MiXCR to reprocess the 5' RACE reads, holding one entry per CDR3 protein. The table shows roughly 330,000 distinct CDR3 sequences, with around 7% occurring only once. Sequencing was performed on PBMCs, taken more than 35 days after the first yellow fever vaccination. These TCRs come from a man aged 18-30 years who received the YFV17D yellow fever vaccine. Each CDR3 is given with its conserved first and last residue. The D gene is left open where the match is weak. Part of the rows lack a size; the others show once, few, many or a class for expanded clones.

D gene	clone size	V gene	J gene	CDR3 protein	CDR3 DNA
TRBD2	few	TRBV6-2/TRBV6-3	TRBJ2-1	CASKGLAGADEQFF	TGTGCCAGCAAGGGACTAGCGGGGGCCGATGAGCAGTTCTTC
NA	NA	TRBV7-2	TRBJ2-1	CASSLDPAHNEQFF	TGTGCCAGCAGCTTAGACCCCGCTCACAATGAGCAGTTCTTC
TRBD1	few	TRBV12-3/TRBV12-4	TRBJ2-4	CTSSPSTGGMEAKNIQYF	TGTACCAGCAGCCCCTCGACAGGGGGCATGGAGGCCAAAAACATTCAGTACTTC
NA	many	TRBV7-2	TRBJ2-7	CASSSHPIGGEQYF	TGTGCCAGCAGCTCGCACCCTATTGGGGGCGAGCAGTACTTC
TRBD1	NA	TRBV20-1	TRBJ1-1	CRAWAGGDTEAFF	TGCAGGGCCTGGGCAGGGGGGGACACTGAAGCTTTCTTT
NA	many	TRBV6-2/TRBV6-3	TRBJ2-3	CASSLSRTYTDTQYF	TGTGCCAGCAGTTTGAGCCGGACATACACAGATACGCAGTATTTT
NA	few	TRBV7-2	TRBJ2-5	CASSLAGSQGQETQYF	TGTGCCAGCAGCTTAGCGGGTTCGCAAGGCCAAGAGACCCAGTACTTC
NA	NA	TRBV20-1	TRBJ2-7	CSARDPSGSAGEQYF	TGCAGTGCTAGAGATCCCTCAGGATCCGCTGGGGAGCAGTACTTC
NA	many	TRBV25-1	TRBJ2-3	CASSHLTDTQYF	TGTGCCAGCAGTCACCTCACAGATACGCAGTATTTT
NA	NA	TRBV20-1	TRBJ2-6	CSARGHSPSSGANVLTF	TGCAGTGCTAGAGGACACAGTCCGAGCTCTGGGGCCAACGTCCTGACTTTC
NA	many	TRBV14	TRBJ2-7	CASSQEYRSSYEQYF	TGTGCCAGCAGCCAAGAATACCGGAGCTCCTACGAGCAGTACTTC
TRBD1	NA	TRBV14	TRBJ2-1	CASSQVDRGESSYNEQFF	TGTGCCAGCAGCCAAGTCGACAGGGGGGAGAGCTCCTACAATGAGCAGTTCTTC
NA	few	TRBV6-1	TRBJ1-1	CASSPRRQAEAFF	TGTGCCAGCAGCCCACGCCGACAGGCTGAAGCTTTCTTT
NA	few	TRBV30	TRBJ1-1	CAWSVGPGLNTEAFF	TGTGCCTGGAGTGTTGGTCCAGGGCTGAACACTGAAGCTTTCTTT
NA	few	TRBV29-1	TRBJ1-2	CSVEGGLTRYGYTF	TGCAGCGTTGAAGGGGGGCTTACGAGGTATGGCTACACCTTC
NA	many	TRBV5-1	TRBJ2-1	CASRVRTSSYNEQFF	TGCGCCAGCAGAGTTCGGACGAGCTCCTACAATGAGCAGTTCTTC
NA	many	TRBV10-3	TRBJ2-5	CAISDNLQETQYF	TGTGCCATCAGTGATAACTTGCAAGAGACCCAGTACTTC
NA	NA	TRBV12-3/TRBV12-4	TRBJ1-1	CASSLQSGLRTEAFF	TGTGCCAGCAGTTTACAGTCCGGGCTTCGGACTGAAGCTTTCTTT